Many counts were recorded for the clone carrying this T cell receptor beta chain. Its antigen is currently unknown. The data originate from a study of CD8 T cells in ankylosing spondylitis. MiXCR, run by TCRdb on the 5' RACE reads, gives a single entry per CDR3 protein. The table has about 92,000 distinct CDR3 sequences, about 8.1% seen once. Notes on the study in general: Both synovial fluid and blood in reactive arthritis had previously been reported to carry some motif variants.

This CDR3 spans 11 amino acids. V was cut by 6 bases and J by 5 bases, with 8 bases left in between. Germline-derived CDR1 and CDR2 are MNHEY and SMNVEV (reference sequence). The sequence was obtained from a male donor with ankylosing spondylitis or in good health (not recorded which). The sample comprised blood, either unsorted or a sorted T cell fraction (not recorded which). The rearrangement links TRBV27 to TRBJ2-7, with D perhaps TRBD2 (5 bases). The CDR3 loop is CASSLGDEQYF. The CDR3 DNA follows: TGTGCCAGCAGCCTCGGGGACGAGCAGTACTTC.